This T cell receptor (beta chain) was recovered during a study of CD8 T cells in Susac syndrome. The CDR3 is 16 amino acids. Trimming at V came to 4 bases and at J to 8 bases, leaving 9 bases not matched to a gene. From germline, CDR1 is MNHEY and CDR2 SVGEGT. Blood CD8+ and CD4+ T cells underwent high-throughput TCR beta sequencing. Negative isolation yielded CD4+ and CD8+ T cells, and FACS enriched TEMRA cells. cDNA came from roughly 0.47 to 1 ug RNA primed by random hexamers. One entry per CDR3 protein results from TCRdb running MiXCR on the immunoSEQ multiplex PCR reads. The table has about 64,000 distinct CDR3 sequences, 85% to 95% seen once.

The TCR was taken from a human donor with multiple sclerosis. The genes are TRBV6-2 or TRBV6-3 and TRBJ2-1, with TRBD1 identical over 12 bases. Specimen: CD8+ T cells from PBMCs. The CDR3 DNA reads as TGTGCCAGCAGTTCCTCCGGGACAGGGGGCGGTTATGAGCAGTTCTTC. It specifies CASSSSGTGGGYEQFF.